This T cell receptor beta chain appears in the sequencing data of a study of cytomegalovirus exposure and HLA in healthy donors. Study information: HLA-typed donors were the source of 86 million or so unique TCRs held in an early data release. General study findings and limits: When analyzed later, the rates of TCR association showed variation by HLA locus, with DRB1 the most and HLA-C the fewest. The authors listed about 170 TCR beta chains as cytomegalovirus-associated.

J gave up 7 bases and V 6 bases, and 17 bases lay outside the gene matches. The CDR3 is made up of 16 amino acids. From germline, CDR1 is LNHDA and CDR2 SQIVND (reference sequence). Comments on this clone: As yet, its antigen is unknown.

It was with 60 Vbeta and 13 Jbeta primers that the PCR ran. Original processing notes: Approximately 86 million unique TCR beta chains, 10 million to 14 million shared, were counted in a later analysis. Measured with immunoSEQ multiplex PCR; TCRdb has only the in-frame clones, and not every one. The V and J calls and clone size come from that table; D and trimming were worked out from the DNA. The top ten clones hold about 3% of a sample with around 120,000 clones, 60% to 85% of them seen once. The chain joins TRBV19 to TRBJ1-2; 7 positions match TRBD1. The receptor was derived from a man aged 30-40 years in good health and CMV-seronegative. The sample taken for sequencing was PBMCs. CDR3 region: CASREGTAYGVRGYTF. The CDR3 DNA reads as TGTGCCAGTAGGGAAGGGACAGCTTACGGAGTCCGTGGCTACACCTTC.